Listed here are 19 T cell receptor beta chains from one sample, sequenced in a study of CDR3 diversity in severe acne (dated by TCRdb to between 2018 and 2021). Library preparation employed PCR. The listed sequencing device is Illumina HiSeq 2000. The raw public reads went through TCRdb reprocessing: fastp at Q25, MiXCR clone calling, in-frame beta chains kept. Entries are consolidated by CDR3 protein sequence, retaining the most common genes and DNA. The sample contains around 91,000 distinct CDR3 sequences, about 54% of them found a single time. About 13% of the sample is in the top ten clones. The sequenced material came from blood. Receptors were obtained from a male donor in good health, without acne.

About this clonotype itself: At one end the junction does not follow the germline gene, possibly because of a read error. The chain carries TRBV15 and TRBJ2-3; 16 nucleotides line up with TRBD2. CDR1 LNHNV and CDR2 YYDKDF come from the germline V gene (reference sequence). The CDR3 extends over 18 amino acids. CDR3 residues: CATSSGGTSGRAFDTQCF. The CDR3 bases are TGTGCCACCAGCAGCGGCGGGACTAGCGGGAGGGCGTTTGATACGCAGTGTTTT.

There are many counts of this clonotype. V usage is TRBV7-2 and J usage is TRBJ1-1, with D tentatively TRBD1 (5 bases). Trimming left V 1 base short and J 8 bases short, with 11 bases between. Germline loops: CDR1 SGHTA, CDR2 FQGNSA. This CDR3 region has 13 residues. For the CDR3, the DNA is TGTGCCAGCAGCTTAGTAATGGGGGGGGAAGCTTTCTTT. Residues: CASSLVMGGEAFF.

The V and J genes are TRBV5-6 and TRBJ1-2; D gene uncertain. Looked up from germline, CDR1 is SGHDT and CDR2 is YYEEEE. The CDR3 loop spans 16 amino acids. Deletions cut 0 bases from V and 0 bases from J, with 12 bases between. The CDR3: CASSLGWRASNYGYTF. For the CDR3, the DNA is TGTGCCAGCAGCTTGGGGTGGAGGGCCTCTAACTATGGCTACACCTTC.

Comment on this clonotype: A read error is possible here, since a much larger clone lies one base away. The gene calls are TRBV25-1 and TRBJ1-2, with a possible D match to TRBD1 (6 bases). The V and J ends lost 8 bases and 2 bases respectively, with 12 bases between them. The length of the CDR3 is 13 residues. CDR1 and CDR2 from the germline V gene are MGHDK and SYGVNS. For the CDR3, the DNA is TGTGCCAGCGGTTCCGGGGGCAACTATGGCTACACCTTC. It encodes CASGSGGNYGYTF.

On this clonotype: At one of its ends the junction is not consistent with the germline gene, which may arise from a read error. This chain links TRBV12-3 or TRBV12-4 with TRBJ1-1; possibly TRBD1 for D (5 bases). The CDR3 is 14 residues long. The CDR3 sequence is CASSLDGGSTEAFF. The CDR3 DNA is TGTGCCAGCAGCTTAGATGGGGGAAGTACTGAAGCTTTCTTT.

The V call is TRBV6-5, the J call TRBJ2-3; D unresolved. The CDR3 is made up of 12 amino acids. V was cut by 7 bases and J by 1 base, with 6 bases left in between. Germline lookup yields CDR1 MNHEY and CDR2 SVGAGI. CDR3 in DNA: TGTGCCAGCACTGGGGGCACAGATACGCAGTATTTT. This translates into CASTGGTDTQYF.

This chain uses TRBV20-1 with TRBJ1-2; 12 bases map to TRBD1. V shed 0 bases, J shed 8 bases, and the junction held 7 bases outside the gene matches. The CDR3 consists of 15 residues. Germline loops: CDR1 DFQATT, CDR2 SNEGSKA (reference sequence). CDR3 DNA: TGCAGTGCTAGAGATATGGGACAGGGGGCGAAAGGCTACACCTTC. This sequence encodes CSARDMGQGAKGYTF.

This chain connects TRBV10-2 to TRBJ2-7; tentatively, D is TRBD2 (7 bases). CDR3 length equals 16 residues. V was cut by 5 bases and J by 5 bases, with 22 bases left in between. Germline-derived CDR1 and CDR2 are WSHSY and SAAADI. The CDR3 region is CASSCFGGPRDDEQYF. In nucleotides, the CDR3 is TGCGCCAGCAGTTGTTTCGGGGGGCCTCGCGACGACGAGCAGTACTTC.

The chain couples TRBV20-1 to TRBJ2-7, with TRBD2 matching over 9 bases. CDR1 is DFQATT and CDR2 is SNEGSKA in the germline V gene (reference sequence). J gave up 4 bases and V 6 bases, and 10 bases lay outside the gene matches. The CDR3 has 14 residues. The CDR3 reads CSALGLAGPYEQYF. Written as DNA, the CDR3 is TGCAGTGCCCTGGGCCTAGCGGGACCTTACGAGCAGTACTTC.

This chain uses TRBV19 with TRBJ1-1; 8 bases map to TRBD1. CDR1 and CDR2 from the germline V gene are LNHDA and SQIVND (reference sequence). The CDR3 runs to 15 residues. Trimming cost V 5 bases and J 3 bases; bases outside gene matches: 8. CDR3 coding DNA: TGTGCCAGTAGTTCTCATGGACAGGGATACACTGAAGCTTTCTTT. This translates into CASSSHGQGYTEAFF.

This clonotype was recorded a few times. V is TRBV20-1 and J is TRBJ2-3; 8 positions agree with TRBD1. CDR3 length equals 13 residues. Germline CDR1 DFQATT, CDR2 SNEGSKA (reference sequence). CDR3 amino acids: CSTRGLSTDTQYF. DNA for the CDR3: TGCAGCACCAGGGGGCTCAGCACAGATACGCAGTATTTT.

This clonotype occurred a few times. This sequence joins TRBV29-1 and TRBJ2-5, with TRBD2 as a possible D gene (7 bases). This CDR3 is built from 14 residues. Trimming left V 4 bases short and J 3 bases short, with 15 bases between. CDR1 and CDR2 (germline): SQVTM, ANQGSEA. The CDR3 bases are TGCAGCGTTGGGGTTGGGGGGGCGAAAGAGACCCAGTACTTC. Translated: CSVGVGGAKETQYF.

This clonotype appeared a few times. The chain is built from TRBV19 and TRBJ2-7; either TRBD1 or TRBD2 may supply D (6 bases each). Between the trimmed V and J ends, which lost 6 bases and 5 bases, there was a span of 17 bases. Germline V gene data show CDR1 as LNHDA and CDR2 as SQIVND (reference sequence). The CDR3 runs 14 residues. The CDR3 sequence: CASRVDQGRNEQYF. The CDR3, as DNA: TGTGCCAGTAGGGTCGACCAGGGGAGGAACGAGCAGTACTTC. The whole variable domain, filled in from reference TRBV19 and TRBJ2-7, reads DGGITQSPKYLFRKEGQNVTLSCEQNLNHDAMYWYRQDPGQGLRLIYYSQIVNDFQKGDIAEGYSVSREKKESFPLTVTSAQKNPTAFYLCASRVDQGRNEQYFGPGTRLTVT.

This CDR3 is CSASSSWASRSYEQYF. The DNA of the CDR3 is TGCAGTGCCAGCAGCTCTTGGGCCTCCCGCTCCTACGAGCAGTACTTC. This rearrangement joins TRBV20-1 to TRBJ2-7; D gene uncertain. Germline V lookup: CDR1 DFQATT, CDR2 SNEGSKA (reference sequence). Trimming cost V 6 bases and J 0 bases, with 21 bases left between them. This CDR3 is built from 16 residues.

The V gene is TRBV19, the J gene TRBJ2-1; perhaps TRBD2 as D (5 bases). Germline CDR1 reads LNHDA; CDR2 reads SQIVND (reference sequence). The CDR3 is 14 residues long. Between the trimmed V and J ends, which lost 7 bases and 9 bases, there was a span of 19 bases. In DNA, the CDR3 is TGTGCCAGTAATAGCGCACCTGGAGGAGGTGAGCAGTTCTTC. Amino acids: CASNSAPGGGEQFF.

The J gene is TRBJ2-3, the V gene TRBV7-9; TRBD1 agrees at 9 bases. V shed 1 base and J 3 bases; nucleotides not matched to a gene: 2. This CDR3 has 15 amino acids. Germline loops: CDR1 SEHNR, CDR2 FQNEAQ (reference sequence). CDR3 sequence (DNA): TGTGCCAGCAGCTTAGGACAGGGGGGGACAGATACGCAGTATTTT. It translates to CASSLGQGGTDTQYF.

This chain links TRBV7-9 with TRBJ1-1, with TRBD1 as a possible D gene (5 bases). CDR1 and CDR2 (germline): SEHNR, FQNEAQ (reference sequence). The CDR3 spans 15 residues. The V end was cut by 5 bases, the J end by 3 bases, with 16 bases between. CDR3 amino acids: CASSRYGGSDTEAFF. The CDR3 bases are TGTGCCAGCAGCAGATACGGGGGATCGGACACTGAAGCTTTCTTT. Combining the CDR3 with reference TRBV7-9 and TRBJ1-1 gives the whole variable domain DTGVSQNPRHKITKRGQNVTFRCDPISEHNRLYWYRQTLGQGPEFLTYFQNEAQLEKSRLLSDRFSAERPKGSFSTLEIQRTEQGDSAMYLCASSRYGGSDTEAFFGQGTRLTVV.

CDR3 bases: TGTGCCAGCGTGACTAGCGGGAGGCCCAGCACAGATACGCAGTATTTT. Protein: CASVTSGRPSTDTQYF. This rearrangement joins TRBV6-4 to TRBJ2-3; 13 bases fit TRBD2. The germline V gene encodes CDR1 MRHNA and CDR2 SNTAGT. This CDR3 is built from 16 residues. J lost 0 bases, V lost 8 bases, and 5 bases had no gene match.

In this sample, this clonotype turned up a few times. The chain carries TRBV6-4 and TRBJ2-2; no firm D call. Germline loops: CDR1 MRHNA, CDR2 SNTAGT. This CDR3 region has 14 residues. Trimming left V 0 bases short and J 5 bases short, with 7 bases between. The CDR3 DNA reads TGTGCCAGCAGTGACTCGCTAGATACCGGGGAGCTGTTTTTT. It translates to CASSDSLDTGELFF.